This is a list of T cell receptor beta chains from one sample in a study of blood T cell repertoires in COVID-19. Assay: immunoSEQ multiplex PCR; the TCRdb copy retains only in-frame clones and omits some. The repertoire holds fewer than 450,000 clones, 85% to 90% seen once, with roughly 1.2% in the top ten. The sequenced material came from PBMCs or T cells enriched from blood (not recorded which). The receptors shown here come from a woman younger than 35 who had recovered from COVID-19. Both conserved end residues are part of each CDR3. A D gene is named only where the DNA matches it firmly. Some rows mark clone size as missing; the rest say once, few, many or name a class of expanded clone.

TRBV6-5	TRBJ1-1	.	.	TGTGCCAGCAGTTACTTGAGGGGGATGAACACTGAAGCTTTCTTT	CASSYLRGMNTEAFF
TRBV10-3	TRBJ2-2	.	.	TGTGCCATCAACAGGAGGGGAGACAGGGCCGGGGAGCTGTTTTTT	CAINRRGDRAGELFF
TRBV28	TRBJ1-1	.	TRBD1	TGTGCCAGCAGCCCAGCCGGACAGGGGATACACACTGAAGCTTTCTTT	CASSPAGQGIHTEAFF
TRBV7-2	TRBJ1-2	.	.	TGTGCCAGCAGCTTATCGGAGGGGTATGGCTACACCTTC	CASSLSEGYGYTF
TRBV6-5	TRBJ1-1	.	TRBD1	TGTGCCAGCAGCCCGTCCCAGGGGGTCACTGAAGCTTTCTTT	CASSPSQGVTEAFF
TRBV4-1	TRBJ2-7	.	TRBD1	TGCGCCAGCAGCCGAGAGACCGGGACAGCCTACGAGCAGTACTTC	CASSRETGTAYEQYF
TRBV6-5	TRBJ1-6	.	.	TGTGCCAGCACCCGGGGGAGGGATTCACCCCTCCACTTT	CASTRGRDSPLHF
TRBV28	TRBJ1-3	.	.	TGTGCCAGCAGTAGGGAAAGGGGACACAGGGCTGGAAACACCATATATTTT	CASSRERGHRAGNTIYF
TRBV28	TRBJ2-4	.	TRBD2	TGTGCCAGCAGTTTTACACTAGCGGGGGGTACGTTAGCCAAAAACATTCAGTACTTC	CASSFTLAGGTLAKNIQYF
TRBV20-1	TRBJ1-5	few	TRBD1	TGCAGTGCTAGTACAGGGGTTAACCAGCCCCAGCATTTT	CSASTGVNQPQHF
TRBV18	TRBJ1-1	.	TRBD1	TGTGCCAGCTCCGCAGGGGGGACTGAAGCTTTCTTT	CASSAGGTEAFF
TRBV3-1/TRBV3-2	TRBJ2-1	.	TRBD1	TGTGCCAGCAGCCAAGTTACGGACAGGGGCCTATACAATGAGCAGTTCTTC	CASSQVTDRGLYNEQFF
TRBV11-3	TRBJ2-1	.	.	TGTGCCAGCAGCCCCCGGGACACCAACCTCCAGTTCTTC	CASSPRDTNLQFF
TRBV2	TRBJ1-5	once	.	TGTGCCAGCACCTCAGGCCTGGGTCAGCCCCAGCATTTT	CASTSGLGQPQHF
TRBV4-1	TRBJ1-4	.	.	TGCGCCAGCAGCCATCTGAGGGCGGGTAATGAAAAACTGTTTTTT	CASSHLRAGNEKLFF
TRBV11-2	TRBJ1-2	.	.	TGTGCCAGCAGCTTAGAAGGAGGCAGGAGAAGGTTGCACTATGGCTACACCTTC	CASSLEGGRRRLHYGYTF
TRBV27	TRBJ2-1	.	TRBD1	TGTGCCAGCAGCCGACAGGGTACTGATGAGCAGTTCTTC	CASSRQGTDEQFF
TRBV15	TRBJ1-2	.	.	TGTGCCACCAGCGGGGAGACGGTTAACTATGGCTACACCTTC	CATSGETVNYGYTF
TRBV4-1	TRBJ1-4	once	TRBD1	TGCGCCAGCAGCCCGATTATCCTAAACAGGGGAGGTCGCGAAAAACTGTTTTTT	CASSPIILNRGGREKLFF
TRBV10-3	TRBJ1-1	.	TRBD1	TGTGCCATCAGGGGGACAGGGATGAACACTGAAGCTTTCTTT	CAIRGTGMNTEAFF
TRBV7-2	TRBJ2-6	.	.	TGTGCCAGCAGCTTGACCCCGGGGGTTGCCAACGTCCTGACTTTC	CASSLTPGVANVLTF
TRBV6-5	TRBJ2-1	.	.	TGTGCCAGCAGTTACTCAAGGGGGAATGAGCAGTTCTTC	CASSYSRGNEQFF
TRBV6-5	TRBJ1-2	.	TRBD1	TGTGCCAGCAGTTACGGCCCCGGGACAGGAGCTGGCTACACCTTC	CASSYGPGTGAGYTF
TRBV3-1/TRBV3-2	TRBJ1-2	once	TRBD1	TGTGCCAGCAGCCCAACAGGGGGCTATGGCTACACCTTC	CASSPTGGYGYTF
TRBV5-4	TRBJ1-2	.	.	TGTGCCAGCAGCTTGGTAGCAGGGAACTATGGCTACACCTTC	CASSLVAGNYGYTF
TRBV30	TRBJ2-7	.	.	TGTGCCTGGAGAGGGGGCTACGAGCAGTACTTC	CAWRGGYEQYF
TRBV18	TRBJ1-6	.	.	TGTGCCAGCTCACCACGTCGGGGTAGGGATTCACCCCTCCACTTT	CASSPRRGRDSPLHF
TRBV29-1	TRBJ1-4	.	TRBD1	TGCAGCGCGGGGGGGACAGGGTTTCCTTTGGGGAATGAAAAACTGTTTTTT	CSAGGTGFPLGNEKLFF
TRBV5-6	TRBJ2-2	.	TRBD2	TGTGCCAGCACCCGTGGGTCTAGCGGCACCGGGGAGCTGTTTTTT	CASTRGSSGTGELFF
TRBV10-3	TRBJ2-7	few	TRBD1	TGTGCCACGAGACCGGGACAGGGCCTCCACGAGCAGTACTTC	CATRPGQGLHEQYF
TRBV7-9	TRBJ1-5	.	TRBD1	TGTGCCAGCAGCTTAGCGGGGGCAGGGGGAAATCAGCCCCAGCATTTT	CASSLAGAGGNQPQHF
TRBV6-2/TRBV6-3	TRBJ1-1	.	.	TGTGCCAGCAGTTTTCGCGAGAACACTGAAGCTTTCTTT	CASSFRENTEAFF
TRBV7-9	TRBJ2-7	.	TRBD1	TGTGCCAGCAGCGTACCGGGACAGGGGAAAGGCTACGAGCAGTACTTC	CASSVPGQGKGYEQYF
TRBV6-5	TRBJ1-2	.	TRBD1	TGTGCCAGCAGAAGGACAGGGTTTAATGGCTACACCTTC	CASRRTGFNGYTF
TRBV2	TRBJ2-3	.	TRBD2	TGTGCCAGCAGTGAAAGGGTAGCGGGGAGCTTCACAGATACGCAGTATTTT	CASSERVAGSFTDTQYF
TRBV7-2	TRBJ2-1	.	.	TGTGCCAGCAGCTTAGTACTAGCCTTTGATGAGCAGTTCTTC	CASSLVLAFDEQFF
TRBV19	TRBJ1-1	.	TRBD1	TGTGCCAGTAGTATGGGGACAGGACGATACATGAACACTGAAGCTTTCTTT	CASSMGTGRYMNTEAFF
TRBV3-1/TRBV3-2	TRBJ2-3	once	TRBD1	TGTGCCAGCAGCCCAGGACAGGGGTATTCGGATACGCAGTATTTT	CASSPGQGYSDTQYF
TRBV7-3	TRBJ2-6	.	.	TGTGCCAGCAGCTTGGCGGCTGGGGCCAACGTCCTGACTTTC	CASSLAAGANVLTF
TRBV2	TRBJ2-1	.	.	TGTGCCAGCAGACCACCCGCGGACAATGAGCAGTTCTTC	CASRPPADNEQFF
TRBV6-5	TRBJ2-3	.	.	TGTGCCAGCAGTTACCGGGACTCCGCAGATACGCAGTATTTT	CASSYRDSADTQYF
TRBV29-1	TRBJ2-2	.	TRBD1	TGCAGCGTTGAACGGACAGGGGACTACACCGGGGAGCTGTTTTTT	CSVERTGDYTGELFF
TRBV2	TRBJ2-1	.	TRBD2	TGTGCCAGCCTAGCGGAGCACAATGAGCAGTTCTTC	CASLAEHNEQFF